Listed here are 22 T cell receptor beta chains from one sample, sequenced in a study of blood T cell repertoires in COVID-19. Profiling relied on immunoSEQ multiplex PCR, and the TCRdb table lists in-frame clones only, not all of them. The sample consists of 270,000 or so clones, almost 90% of them appearing once. Sequenced material: peripheral blood. These receptors originate from a woman aged 60-75 years with COVID-19, enrolled during active disease.

The chain's CDR3 is CASSVGGTSGAYEQYF. As DNA, the CDR3 is TGTGCCAGCAGCGTAGGGGGGACTAGCGGGGCCTACGAGCAGTACTTC. The chain combines TRBV9 with TRBJ2-7, with TRBD2 matching 13 bases. Germline-derived CDR1 and CDR2 are SGDLS and YYNGEE. V dropped 0 bases and J dropped 2; count of bases not matched to a gene: 2. The CDR3 is 16 residues long.

The chain is built from TRBV3-1 (or the pseudogene TRBV3-2) and TRBJ2-3; 9 positions agree with TRBD2. The germline V gene has CDR1 LGHDT and CDR2 YNNKEL (reference sequence). CDR3 length: 16 amino acids. J lost 1 base, V lost 2 bases, and 4 bases had no gene match. Written as DNA, the CDR3 is TGTGCCAGCAGCCAACGCGGGGGGGCCGGCACAGATACGCAGTATTTT. Translated: CASSQRGGAGTDTQYF.

The CDR3 DNA follows: TGTGCCAGCAGCTTGTCGGTGTGGAGGGATTCACCCCTCCACTTT. Its translation: CASSLSVWRDSPLHF. The chain couples TRBV5-6 to TRBJ1-6; the D is unclear. Germline values: CDR1 SGHDT, CDR2 YYEEEE. Between the trimmed V and J ends, which lost 1 base and 8 bases, there was a span of 13 bases. The CDR3 covers 15 residues.

The rearrangement links TRBV5-1 to TRBJ2-2, with D possibly being TRBD1 (6 bases). CDR1 is SGHRS, CDR2 YFSETQ, per germline. V was cut by 4 bases and J by 7 bases, with 14 bases left in between. This CDR3 spans 14 amino acids. CDR3 protein: CASSTVQGGGELFF. The CDR3 nucleotides read TGCGCCAGCAGCACGGTACAGGGCGGCGGGGAGCTGTTTTTT.

The table lists this clone with a few counts. The chain couples TRBV18 to TRBJ2-7; TRBD2 agrees at 14 bases. The germline gives CDR1 KGHSH, CDR2 LQKENI. CDR3 length equals 14 residues. V lost 6 bases and J lost 4; bases outside the gene matches: 2. CDR3 in DNA: TGTGCCAGCTCCGGGACTAGCGGGGGATACGAGCAGTACTTC. As protein: CASSGTSGGYEQYF.

This clone was counted once. The chain is built from TRBV6-1 and TRBJ1-2; 10 nucleotides agree with TRBD1. The CDR3 extends over 16 amino acids. The V segment lost 2 bases and the J segment 4 bases; nucleotides outside the gene matches: 7. Looked up from germline, CDR1 is MNHNS and CDR2 is SASEGT. CDR3 protein: CASSENIGQGGYGYTF. In DNA form, the CDR3 reads TGTGCCAGCAGTGAAAATATTGGACAGGGGGGCTATGGCTACACCTTC.

The rearrangement joins TRBV6-6 to TRBJ2-5; 10 bases map to TRBD1. The germline V gene has CDR1 MNHNY and CDR2 SVGAGI (reference sequence). The CDR3 covers 16 residues. V gave up 5 bases and J gave up 5 bases; unmatched junction bases: 11. CDR3 bases: TGTGCCAGCAGTGCGAACCCCGGGACAGGGGACGAGACCCAGTACTTC. This sequence encodes CASSANPGTGDETQYF.

The chain carries TRBV9 and TRBJ2-1; 7 nucleotides line up with TRBD2. Germline CDR1 and CDR2: SGDLS and YYNGEE. The V and J ends lost 0 bases and 7 bases, in that order; junction bases with no gene match: 4. The CDR3 consists of 14 residues. The CDR3, as DNA: TGTGCCAGCAGCGTAGCTGGGGGGGGGAATGAGCAGTTCTTC. This gives the protein CASSVAGGGNEQFF.

The CDR3 region is CASSLQVNTEAFF. The CDR3 DNA sequence: TGTGCCAGCAGCCTACAGGTCAATACTGAAGCTTTCTTT. This chain links TRBV9 with TRBJ1-1, with D tentatively TRBD1 (5 bases). Trimming pared 4 bases from V and 5 bases from J, leaving 12 bases between. CDR3 length equals 13 residues. Germline CDR1 SGDLS, CDR2 YYNGEE. Supplemented by reference TRBV9 and TRBJ1-1, the full variable domain reads DSGVTQTPKHLITATGQRVTLRCSPRSGDLSVYWYQQSLDQGLQFLIQYYNGEERAKGNILERFSAQQFPDLHSELNLSSLELGDSALYFCASSLQVNTEAFFGQGTRLTVV.

This chain joins TRBV15 and TRBJ2-3, with 7 bases that match TRBD2. With V trimmed by 6 bases and J by 2 bases, 5 bases remained unmatched. This CDR3 spans 14 amino acids. Germline V CDR1 and CDR2: LNHNV, YYDKDF (reference sequence). CDR3 in DNA: TGTGCCACCAGAAGCGGGATTGACACAGATACGCAGTATTTT. Translation gives CATRSGIDTDTQYF.

The chain uses TRBV12-3 or TRBV12-4 and TRBJ1-1; 12 bases are shared with TRBD1. J was trimmed by 13 bases and V by 6 bases; bases with no gene match: 9. The CDR3 runs to 13 residues. This CDR3 reads CASSEGQGALVFF. The CDR3 nucleotides are TGTGCCAGCAGCGAGGGACAGGGGGCGTTGGTTTTCTTT.

This clone was seen just once. The rearrangement uses TRBV10-3 and TRBJ1-1; 8 bases are a match to TRBD1. The CDR3 is 13 residues long. J gave up 1 base and V 6 bases, and 1 base lay outside the gene matches. From germline, CDR1 is ENHRY and CDR2 SYGVKD. CDR3 bases: TGTGCCATCAGCGACAGGGGGAACACTGAAGCTTTCTTT. Translation: CAISDRGNTEAFF.

The rearrangement joins TRBV15 to TRBJ2-1, with a tentative D call TRBD2 (5 bases). The CDR3 runs 13 residues. Germline CDR1 LNHNV, CDR2 YYDKDF (reference sequence). V lost 4 bases and J lost 7, with 11 bases in between. In nucleotides, the CDR3 is TGTGCCACCAGCATCGTAAGGGAGAATGAGCAGTTCTTC. This translates into CATSIVRENEQFF.

The rearrangement joins TRBV12-3 or TRBV12-4 to TRBJ2-5; TRBD1 is a possible D gene (5 bases). The CDR3 has 13 residues. Trimming cost V 2 bases and J 1 base, with 5 bases left between them. CDR3 in amino acids: CASSLRGQETQYF. Here the CDR3 DNA reads TGTGCCAGCAGTTTAAGGGGCCAAGAGACCCAGTACTTC.

This clone was seen once. V is TRBV24-1 and J is TRBJ2-2, with D tentatively TRBD2 (6 bases). The CDR3 has 17 residues. Trimming removed 4 bases from V and 1 base from J, with 15 bases in between. Per the germline V gene, CDR1 is KGHDR and CDR2 is SFDVKD. The chain's CDR3 is CATSDPGTAGNTGELFF. The CDR3 coding sequence is TGTGCCACCAGTGACCCCGGGACTGCCGGGAACACCGGGGAGCTGTTTTTT.

V is TRBV6-5 and J is TRBJ1-1; 8 bases align to TRBD1. The J segment lost 5 bases and the V segment lost 7 bases, leaving 9 bases of the junction unmatched. The CDR3 has 14 residues. Germline values: CDR1 MNHEY, CDR2 SVGAGI. In DNA form, the CDR3 reads TGTGCCAGCACCGAGGGACAGGCGTCGACTGAAGCTTTCTTT. Translation gives CASTEGQASTEAFF.

This clone was seen a handful of times. CDR3 amino acids: CASSQDFRTGIYGYTF. Here the CDR3 DNA reads TGCGCCAGCAGCCAAGATTTCCGGACAGGAATCTATGGCTACACCTTC. The chain carries TRBV4-3 and TRBJ1-2; 7 bases line up with TRBD1. J was trimmed by 4 bases and V by 0 bases; bases with no gene match: 8. The length of the CDR3 is 16 residues. Per the germline V gene, CDR1 is LGHNA and CDR2 is YSLEER.

The chain recombines TRBV9 with TRBJ1-1, with D maybe TRBD1 (5 bases). There are 13 residues in the CDR3. The V and J ends lost 1 base and 6 bases respectively, with 10 bases between them. Germline V lookup: CDR1 SGDLS, CDR2 YYNGEE. This chain's CDR3 is CASSVQGEPEAFF. The CDR3 bases are TGTGCCAGCAGCGTACAGGGCGAGCCTGAAGCTTTCTTT.

The CDR3 bases are TGTGCCAGCACTTCCTACGGGACAGGGTATATGAACACTGAAGCTTTCTTT. Protein product: CASTSYGTGYMNTEAFF. This chain connects TRBV28 to TRBJ1-1; 9 nucleotides line up with TRBD1. V lost 7 bases and J lost 0; bases outside the gene matches: 12. The CDR3 loop spans 17 amino acids. The germline gives CDR1 MDHEN, CDR2 SYDVKM.

This chain connects TRBV18 to TRBJ2-5; D might be TRBD1 (5 bases). Trimming stripped 6 bases from V and 2 bases from J, with 13 bases between. The CDR3 runs to 14 residues. Germline lookup yields CDR1 KGHSH and CDR2 LQKENI. The CDR3 DNA follows: TGTGCCAGCTCCCGACAGCCTTATCAAGAGACCCAGTACTTC. Residues: CASSRQPYQETQYF.

This clone occurred once. The chain couples TRBV7-2 to TRBJ1-2, with 8 bases that match TRBD1. CDR3 length: 14 amino acids. CDR1 and CDR2 from the germline V gene are SGHTA and FQGNSA. V lost 5 bases, J lost 4 bases, and 6 bases stayed unmatched. CDR3 sequence: CASSVGQGPYGYTF. Here the CDR3 DNA reads TGTGCCAGCAGCGTCGGACAGGGCCCCTATGGCTACACCTTC.

The genes are TRBV3-1 (or the pseudogene TRBV3-2) and TRBJ1-2; D is unclear. CDR1 and CDR2 from the germline V gene are LGHDT and YNNKEL (reference sequence). The CDR3 is 13 residues long. With 1 base removed from V and 4 bases from J, the gap between germline ends came to 7 bases. The CDR3 spells CASSQGYSYGYTF. DNA of the CDR3: TGTGCCAGCAGCCAAGGTTACAGCTATGGCTACACCTTC.